The 5 T cell receptor beta chains reported below all come from one sample, sequenced in a study of T cells in Graves' hyperthyroidism and ophthalmopathy. The source material, RNA transcripts, was used to amplify TCR beta CDR3 regions. In the first-round RT-PCR of the TCR CDR3, the HTBI primer set was used. TCRdb recomputed calls from the multiplex PCR reads with MiXCR, one row per CDR3 protein. In the table there are some 400,000 distinct CDR3 sequences, about 18% of which are singletons. Sequences were obtained from blood. The receptors derive from a woman under 30 with Graves' hyperthyroidism.

On this clonotype itself: The conserved phenylalanine or tryptophan normally closing the CDR3 is absent here, so this likely arose from a read error. This chain uses TRBV6-1 with TRBJ1-1, with D hard to call. CDR1 and CDR2 from the germline V gene are MNHNS and SASEGT. The CDR3 consists of 13 residues. CDR3 residues: CASGEVRNTEAFV. The DNA for the CDR3 is TGTGCCAGCGGTGAAGTCCGAAACACTGAAGCTTTCGTT.

At least ten counts were recorded for this clonotype. This chain joins TRBV28 and TRBJ2-3; no clear D gene. The germline V and J ends were trimmed by 7 bases and 9 bases, with 17 bases remaining between them. The CDR3 spans 13 residues. In germline, CDR1 is MDHEN, CDR2 SYDVKM. CDR3 DNA: TGTGCCAGCAATAGTGTGGGGTTGTTAACGCAGTATTTT. Encoded protein: CASNSVGLLTQYF. The variable domain in full, completed from reference TRBV28 and TRBJ2-3, reads DVKVTQSSRYLVKRTGEKVFLECVQDMDHENMFWYRQDPGLGLRLIYFSYDVKMKEKGDIPEGYSVSREKKERFSLILESASTNQTSMYLCASNSVGLLTQYFGPGTRLTVL.

This clonotype was picked up many times. The J gene is TRBJ1-2, the V gene TRBV29-1; D possibly corresponds to TRBD1 (5 bases). Trimming removed 5 bases from V and 3 bases from J, with 10 bases in between. CDR3 size: 12 residues. In germline, CDR1 is SQVTM, CDR2 ANQGSEA. The CDR3 DNA sequence: TGCAGCGTTTTCAGGGAGGACTATGGCTACACCTTC. Its protein is CSVFREDYGYTF.

This chain connects TRBV29-1 to TRBJ1-1; 7 bases match TRBD1. The CDR3 has 14 amino acids. The ends lost 3 bases at V and 8 bases at J; junction bases unmatched: 12. Germline V gene sequence: CDR1 SQVTM, CDR2 ANQGSEA. This CDR3 is CSVELRGRGDEAFF. CDR3 sequence (DNA): TGCAGCGTTGAGTTGCGTGGCAGGGGGGACGAAGCTTTCTTT.

The gene calls are TRBV7-2 and TRBJ2-7, with 7 bases fitting TRBD2. The length of the CDR3 is 14 residues. After removal of 0 bases from V and 6 bases from J, the junction contained 5 bases not matched to a gene. Per the germline V gene, CDR1 is SGHTA and CDR2 is FQGNSA. CDR3 amino acids: CASSLAGGPSEQYF. The CDR3 DNA is TGTGCCAGCAGCTTAGCGGGAGGGCCTAGCGAGCAGTACTTC.